Sequencing of this T cell receptor (beta chain) was carried out in a study of long-term antiretroviral therapy in people with HIV. Overall study context: By about a decade, the earliest samples predate the 2015 immediate-ART recommendation.

At the survey level, the v3.0 immunoSEQ assay was run. The data were produced by immunoSEQ multiplex PCR, yet TCRdb's version contains in-frame clones alone and is incomplete. The sample includes around 29,000 clones, 75% to 90% of them seen just once. The germline V gene encodes CDR1 SGHDT and CDR2 YYEEEE. Trimming took 2 bases from V and 2 from J, leaving 13 bases between them. This CDR3 is 15 amino acids long. This chain uses TRBV5-6 with TRBJ2-5; possibly TRBD2 for D (6 bases). The receptor comes from a man between 40 and 49 years old with HIV. This sample comprised unsorted PBMCs, obtained 0.3 years after starting antiretroviral therapy. The CDR3 spells CASSFMNLAQETQYF. CDR3 in DNA: TGTGCCAGCAGCTTTATGAACCTAGCGCAAGAGACCCAGTACTTC.